Shown below are 9 T cell receptor beta chains from a single sample sequenced in a study of T cells expressing NK-cell markers. TCRdb re-called the 5' RACE reads; every CDR3 protein appears as one record, without DNA. The repertoire table contains some 460,000 distinct CDR3 sequences. Sequences were obtained from blood T cells: a sorted CD56 or NKG2C T cell subset, CD4+ or CD8+ T cells, or bulk PBMC T cells (not recorded which). The source is a woman aged 50 to 60 in good health.

This chain connects TRBV30 to TRBJ2-2. The CDR3 has 13 residues. Germline CDR1 is GTSNPN and CDR2 is SVGIG (reference sequence). The CDR3 region is CAWGHSNTGELFF.

The chain joins TRBV6-5 to TRBJ2-3; the D call of TRBD1 rests on TCRdb alone, since no DNA is present to check it. The CDR3 extends over 16 amino acids. From germline, CDR1 is MNHEY and CDR2 SVGAGI. The CDR3 region is CASSKGTPYPQHNQYF.

The chain recombines TRBV10-3 with TRBJ1-2; TCRdb's D gene call, TRBD1, goes unchecked for lack of DNA. The CDR3 runs 18 residues. Germline CDR1 is ENHRY and CDR2 is SYGVKD. CDR3 in amino acids: CAISANRADHLKINGYTF.

The J gene is TRBJ1-3, the V gene TRBV7-6; as DNA is missing, the TRBD1 call by TCRdb cannot be tested. The germline V gene has CDR1 SGHVS and CDR2 FNYEAQ. There are 16 residues in the CDR3. The CDR3 region is CASRHRDPGSGNTIYF.

The rearrangement joins TRBV9 to TRBJ2-5. The germline CDR1 and CDR2 sequences are SGDLS and YYNGEE. The length of the CDR3 is 14 residues. The CDR3: CASSVGSYQETQYF.

V and J are TRBV13 and TRBJ2-3; TCRdb designates TRBD1, a call that cannot be tested without DNA. Germline V gives CDR1 PRHDT, CDR2 FYEKMQ (reference sequence). The length of the CDR3 is 17 residues. The CDR3 reads CASSVNRVLGGPDTQYF.

The chain has TRBV5-5 and TRBJ2-1. The V gene's germline CDR1 is SGHKS and CDR2 YYEKEE (reference sequence). The CDR3 is 16 residues long. The CDR3 is CASSARLSRRYNEQFF.

J is TRBJ2-3 and V is TRBV12-3 or TRBV12-4; TCRdb returns TRBD1, unconfirmable since there is no DNA. The CDR3 is 14 amino acids. CDR3: CASSPSGRGNTQYF.

The V and J genes are TRBV25-1 and TRBJ2-7. CDR1 and CDR2 from the germline V gene are MGHDK and SYGVNS. The CDR3 consists of 12 residues. The CDR3 sequence is CAISDRSYEQYF.